One sample yielded the 21 T cell receptor beta chains listed below, sequenced in a study of blood T cell repertoires in COVID-19. The protocol was immunoSEQ multiplex PCR, while the TCRdb copy is restricted to in-frame clones and leaves out a portion. This sample has over 50,000 clones, with around 87% found just once. The sequenced sample was peripheral blood. Every receptor here comes from a man aged 60 to 75 with acute or convalescent COVID-19.

The genes are TRBV7-9 and TRBJ2-7; TRBD2 matches 11 bases. CDR1 and CDR2 from the germline V gene are SEHNR and FQNEAQ (reference sequence). The CDR3 extends over 15 amino acids. V shed 5 bases, J shed 0 bases, and the junction held 3 bases outside the gene matches. CDR3 DNA: TGTGCCAGCAGCCCTCTAGCGGGGGGCTCCTACGAGCAGTACTTC. This gives the protein CASSPLAGGSYEQYF. Together with reference TRBV7-9 and TRBJ2-7, the CDR3 gives the full variable domain: DTGVSQNPRHKITKRGQNVTFRCDPISEHNRLYWYRQTLGQGPEFLTYFQNEAQLEKSRLLSDRFSAERPKGSFSTLEIQRTEQGDSAMYLCASSPLAGGSYEQYFGPGTRLTVT.

This chain uses TRBV2 with TRBJ2-3, with 8 positions matching TRBD2. Losses at the gene ends were 2 bases for V and 5 bases for J; bases not matched to a gene: 9. Germline-derived CDR1 and CDR2 are SNHLY and FYNNEI. This CDR3 is built from 16 residues. CDR3 DNA: TGTGCCAGCAGTGAACTTTCGGGGGGGCAACTAGATACGCAGTATTTT. It codes for CASSELSGGQLDTQYF.

This clone was seen more than once but under ten times. The chain recombines TRBV11-2 with TRBJ1-2, with D perhaps TRBD1 (5 bases). The CDR3 totals 17 residues. Trimming stripped 0 bases from V and 6 bases from J, with 20 bases between. Looked up from germline, CDR1 is SGHAT and CDR2 is FQNNGV. The CDR3 nucleotides are TGTGCCAGCAGCTTAGATGGGAGGGGCACGCTGGGGAATGGCTACACCTTC. Translated: CASSLDGRGTLGNGYTF. The entire variable domain, with the rest obtained from reference TRBV11-2 and TRBJ1-2, is as follows: EAGVAQSPRYKIIEKRQSVAFWCNPISGHATLYWYQQILGQGPKLLIQFQNNGVVDDSQLPKDRFSAERLKGVDSTLKIQPAKLEDSAVYLCASSLDGRGTLGNGYTFGSGTRLTVV.

V gene TRBV19 combines with J gene TRBJ1-4; TRBD1 might be the D (5 bases). V dropped 8 bases and J dropped 4 bases, with 11 bases sitting between them. The CDR3 extends over 13 amino acids. Germline V gives CDR1 LNHDA, CDR2 SQIVND (reference sequence). CDR3 in DNA: TGTGCCAGTTCCGACAGCCGTAATGAAAAACTGTTTTTT. Translated, it gives CASSDSRNEKLFF.

The CDR3 spells CASSSTSGGTEAFF. The DNA of the CDR3 is TGTGCCAGCAGCTCAACGTCCGGGGGCACTGAAGCTTTCTTT. The genes are TRBV11-2 and TRBJ1-1, with D possibly TRBD1 on 5 matching bases. Germline-derived CDR1 and CDR2 are SGHAT and FQNNGV. The CDR3 runs to 14 residues. V lost 4 bases, J lost 4 bases, and 13 bases lay in between.

This clone was observed a handful of times. V and J are TRBV6-1 and TRBJ1-3; D gene uncertain. Germline lookup yields CDR1 MNHNS and CDR2 SASEGT. The CDR3 is 18 residues long. Trimming left V 2 bases short and J 2 bases short, with 19 bases between. The CDR3 DNA sequence: TGTGCCAGCAGTGAATTTCCTTTATGGGGAGGCACTGGAAACACCATATATTTT. It codes for CASSEFPLWGGTGNTIYF.

V is TRBV9 and J is TRBJ2-1; TRBD1 might be the D (6 bases). V lost 3 bases and J 3 bases, leaving 13 bases between the germline ends. The germline CDR1 and CDR2 sequences are SGDLS and YYNGEE. This CDR3 contains 15 residues. The CDR3 protein is CASSAGQNIYNEQFF. The DNA of the CDR3 is TGTGCCAGCAGCGCAGGACAGAACATCTACAATGAGCAGTTCTTC.

This rearrangement joins TRBV27 to TRBJ2-1; TRBD2 might be the D (6 bases). V lost 5 bases and J 8 bases, leaving 19 bases between the germline ends. In germline, CDR1 is MNHEY, CDR2 SMNVEV (reference sequence). This CDR3 comprises 15 residues. The CDR3 loop reads CASSPSRLEGDEQFF. As DNA, the CDR3 is TGTGCCAGCAGTCCCTCCCGACTAGAAGGGGATGAGCAGTTCTTC.

The chain joins TRBV19 to TRBJ2-2; 10 nucleotides align to TRBD1. The germline gives CDR1 LNHDA, CDR2 SQIVND (reference sequence). The trim removed 3 bases at V and 6 bases at J, leaving 7 bases unmatched. This CDR3 is built from 16 residues. The DNA of the CDR3 is TGTGCCAGTAGTATCGTGGGACAGGGGATGTCCGGGGAGCTGTTTTTT. Its translation: CASSIVGQGMSGELFF.

J is TRBJ2-5 and V is TRBV18; 10 bases match TRBD2. Germline CDR1 KGHSH, CDR2 LQKENI. The trim removed 4 bases at V and 1 base at J, leaving 9 bases unmatched. The length of the CDR3 is 17 residues. The CDR3 nucleotides are TGTGCCAGCTCACTTATTAGCGGGGGGCCTCGCCAAGAGACCCAGTACTTC. This encodes CASSLISGGPRQETQYF.

Here the CDR3 reads CASSLGGTGLDVEAFF. The CDR3 DNA reads as TGTGCCAGCAGCTTAGGGGGGACAGGGTTGGATGTCGAGGCTTTCTTT. The genes are TRBV7-8 and TRBJ1-1; 9 bases match TRBD1. From germline, CDR1 is SGHVS and CDR2 FQNEAQ. The CDR3 contains 16 residues. Unmatched junction bases numbered 14, after V lost 1 base and J lost 11 bases.

In this sample, this clone turned up a few times. V usage is TRBV10-1 and J usage is TRBJ1-5, with D tentatively TRBD1 (5 bases). V dropped 9 bases and J dropped 12 bases, with 24 bases sitting between them. This CDR3 contains 14 residues. The germline gives CDR1 WNHNN, CDR2 SYGVQD (reference sequence). CDR3 nucleotide sequence: TGCGCCAGAGAGACCCCCGGCAGGGTCGTGATCCAGCATTTT. Its protein is CARETPGRVVIQHF.

This chain uses TRBV5-5 with TRBJ2-1; the D is unclear. Trimming removed 0 bases at V and 2 bases at J, with 6 bases between. This CDR3 spans 14 amino acids. Germline CDR1 is SGHKS and CDR2 is YYEKEE (reference sequence). The CDR3 DNA sequence: TGTGCCAGCAGCTTGGCCAGGCCCTACAATGAGCAGTTCTTC. Residues: CASSLARPYNEQFF.

In DNA, the CDR3 is TGTGCCATCAGGACAGGATCTGACACTGAAGCTTTCTTT. It is translated as CAIRTGSDTEAFF. The chain couples TRBV10-3 to TRBJ1-1; the D gene is possibly TRBD1 (6 bases). Per germline, CDR1 ENHRY and CDR2 SYGVKD. This CDR3 spans 13 amino acids. V gave up 6 bases and J gave up 3 bases, with 11 bases separating them.

The V gene is TRBV30, the J gene TRBJ1-2; no clear D. V was trimmed by 0 bases and J by 8 bases, leaving 7 bases between them. Germline values: CDR1 GTSNPN, CDR2 SVGIG (reference sequence). The CDR3 extends over 11 amino acids. For the CDR3, the DNA is TGTGCCTGGAGTGTACCCGGGGGCTACACCTTC. Amino acids: CAWSVPGGYTF.

This clone occurred a few times. The chain combines TRBV10-1 with TRBJ1-2, with TRBD1 matching 8 bases. Germline values: CDR1 WNHNN, CDR2 SYGVQD (reference sequence). The CDR3 totals 14 residues. The trim removed 6 bases at V and 6 bases at J, leaving 9 bases unmatched. This chain's CDR3 is CASRAPDRGNGYTF. The CDR3 DNA reads TGCGCCAGCAGGGCCCCTGACAGGGGTAATGGCTACACCTTC.

This rearrangement joins TRBV3-1 (or the pseudogene TRBV3-2) to TRBJ2-1; the match to TRBD2 covers 12 bases. Trimming cost V 4 bases and J 7 bases; bases outside gene matches: 2. This CDR3 contains 14 residues. The germline V gene has CDR1 LGHDT and CDR2 YNNKEL (reference sequence). The CDR3 is CASSPTSGGNEQFF. The DNA for the CDR3 is TGTGCCAGCAGCCCCACTAGCGGGGGGAATGAGCAGTTCTTC.

The chain employs TRBV7-8 and TRBJ2-6; tentatively, D is TRBD1 (5 bases). Looked up from germline, CDR1 is SGHVS and CDR2 is FQNEAQ. Trimming shortened V by 6 bases and J by 2 bases, and 14 bases separated the two germline ends. The CDR3 has 16 amino acids. CDR3 in DNA: TGTGCCAGCAGTCACGACAGAAAACCTGGGGCCAACGTCCTGACTTTC. It is translated as CASSHDRKPGANVLTF.

This sequence joins TRBV5-5 and TRBJ2-7, with D perhaps matching TRBD1 (6 bases). With 6 bases removed from V and 0 bases from J, the gap between germline ends came to 16 bases. Germline assignment: CDR1 SGHKS and CDR2 YYEKEE (reference sequence). CDR3 size: 15 residues. Here the CDR3 DNA reads TGTGCCAGCACCTCCCCGAGGACAGCCTCCTACGAGCAGTACTTC. Amino acids: CASTSPRTASYEQYF.

J is TRBJ1-2 and V is TRBV6-2 or TRBV6-3; D gene ambiguous. The V end lost 5 bases, the J end lost 7 bases, and 14 bases lay between the germline ends. The CDR3 totals 13 residues. The germline gives CDR1 MNHEY, CDR2 SVGEGT. The CDR3 loop reads CASSADTAGGYTF. The CDR3 coding sequence is TGTGCCAGCAGTGCCGACACGGCCGGTGGCTACACCTTC.

This chain uses TRBV4-1 with TRBJ1-5, with a possible D match to TRBD1 (5 bases). V gave up 0 bases and J gave up 7 bases, with 13 bases separating them. This CDR3 is 15 amino acids long. Germline V gene sequence: CDR1 MGHRA, CDR2 YSYEKL. CDR3 sequence (DNA): TGCGCCAGCAGCCAAGACGGGGGGTTGGTGCAGCCCCAGCATTTT. Amino acids: CASSQDGGLVQPQHF.